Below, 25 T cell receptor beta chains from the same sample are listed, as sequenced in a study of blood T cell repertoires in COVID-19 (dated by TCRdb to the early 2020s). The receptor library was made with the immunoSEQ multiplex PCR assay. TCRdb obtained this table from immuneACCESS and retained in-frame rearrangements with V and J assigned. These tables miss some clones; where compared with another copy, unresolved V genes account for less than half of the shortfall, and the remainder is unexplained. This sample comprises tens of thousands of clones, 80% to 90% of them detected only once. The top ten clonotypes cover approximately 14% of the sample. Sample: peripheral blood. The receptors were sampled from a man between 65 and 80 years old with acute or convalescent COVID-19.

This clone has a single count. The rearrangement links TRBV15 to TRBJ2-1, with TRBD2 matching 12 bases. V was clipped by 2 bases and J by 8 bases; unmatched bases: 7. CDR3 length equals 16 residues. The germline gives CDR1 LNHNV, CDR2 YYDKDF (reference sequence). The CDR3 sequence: CATSRRTSGAFDEQFF. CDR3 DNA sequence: TGTGCCACCAGCAGAAGGACTAGCGGGGCATTTGATGAGCAGTTCTTC.

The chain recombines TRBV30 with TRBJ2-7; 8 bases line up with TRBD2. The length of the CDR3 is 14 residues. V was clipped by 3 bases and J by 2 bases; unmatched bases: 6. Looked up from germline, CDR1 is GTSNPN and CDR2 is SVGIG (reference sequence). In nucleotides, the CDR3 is TGTGCCTGGAGCCCTAGCGGGCTAACCTACGAGCAGTACTTC. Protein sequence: CAWSPSGLTYEQYF.

Written as DNA, the CDR3 is TGTGCCAGCAGCCCCGTGGGGGCCGGCATAGGGTCCCAGTACTTC. This encodes CASSPVGAGIGSQYF. The V and J genes are TRBV5-4 and TRBJ2-5, with a tentative D call TRBD1 (6 bases). Germline V gene sequence: CDR1 SGHNT, CDR2 YYREEE (reference sequence). V was cut by 4 bases and J by 9 bases, with 22 bases left in between. The CDR3 length is 15 residues.

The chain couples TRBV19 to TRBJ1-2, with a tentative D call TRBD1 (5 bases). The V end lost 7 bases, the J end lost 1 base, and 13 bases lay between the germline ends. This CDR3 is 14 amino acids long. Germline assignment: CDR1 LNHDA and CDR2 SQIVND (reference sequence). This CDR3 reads CASNPTVNNYGYTF. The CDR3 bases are TGTGCCAGTAACCCGACAGTCAATAACTATGGCTACACCTTC.

This chain's CDR3 is CASSQGYSNQPQHF. The DNA for the CDR3 is TGTGCCAGCAGCCAGGGATACAGCAATCAGCCCCAGCATTTT. V is TRBV28 and J is TRBJ1-5; perhaps TRBD1 as D (5 bases). Trimming pared 6 bases from V and 1 base from J, leaving 10 bases between. The length of the CDR3 is 14 residues. Germline CDR1 is MDHEN and CDR2 is SYDVKM. The entire variable domain, with the rest obtained from reference TRBV28 and TRBJ1-5, is as follows: DVKVTQSSRYLVKRTGEKVFLECVQDMDHENMFWYRQDPGLGLRLIYFSYDVKMKEKGDIPEGYSVSREKKERFSLILESASTNQTSMYLCASSQGYSNQPQHFGDGTRLSIL.

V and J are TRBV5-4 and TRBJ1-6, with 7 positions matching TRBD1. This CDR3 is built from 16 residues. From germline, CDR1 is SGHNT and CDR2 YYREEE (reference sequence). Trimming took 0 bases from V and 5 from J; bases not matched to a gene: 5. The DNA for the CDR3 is TGTGCCAGCAGCTTGGGTGGAGGGACAGATAATTCACCCCTCCACTTT. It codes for CASSLGGGTDNSPLHF.

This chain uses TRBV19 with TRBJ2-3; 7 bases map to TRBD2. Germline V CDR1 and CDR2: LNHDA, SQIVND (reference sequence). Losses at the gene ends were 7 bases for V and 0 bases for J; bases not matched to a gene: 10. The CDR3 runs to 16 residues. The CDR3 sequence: CASTAGEGGSTDTQYF. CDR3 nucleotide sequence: TGTGCCAGTACCGCGGGGGAGGGCGGGAGCACAGATACGCAGTATTTT. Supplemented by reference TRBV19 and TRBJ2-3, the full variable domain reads DGGITQSPKYLFRKEGQNVTLSCEQNLNHDAMYWYRQDPGQGLRLIYYSQIVNDFQKGDIAEGYSVSREKKESFPLTVTSAQKNPTAFYLCASTAGEGGSTDTQYFGPGTRLTVL.

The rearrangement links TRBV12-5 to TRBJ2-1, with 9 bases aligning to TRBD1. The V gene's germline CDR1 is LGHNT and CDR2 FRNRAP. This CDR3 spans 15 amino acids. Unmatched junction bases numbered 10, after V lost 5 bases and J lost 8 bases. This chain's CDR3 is CASGQSGTGLHEQFF. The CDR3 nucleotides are TGTGCTAGTGGTCAATCCGGGACAGGGTTGCATGAGCAGTTCTTC.

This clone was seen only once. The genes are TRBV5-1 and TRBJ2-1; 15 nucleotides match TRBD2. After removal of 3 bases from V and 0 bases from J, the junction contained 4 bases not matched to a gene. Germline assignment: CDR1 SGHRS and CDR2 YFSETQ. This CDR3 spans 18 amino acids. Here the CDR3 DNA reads TGCGCCAGCAGCTACGGACTAGCGGGGGGGCCCTCCTACAATGAGCAGTTCTTC. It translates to CASSYGLAGGPSYNEQFF.

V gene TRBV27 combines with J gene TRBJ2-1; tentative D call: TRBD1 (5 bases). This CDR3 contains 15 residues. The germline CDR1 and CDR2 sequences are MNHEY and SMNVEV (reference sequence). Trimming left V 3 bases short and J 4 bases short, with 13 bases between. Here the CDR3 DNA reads TGTGCCAGCAGTTTCTCCATTGACAGTTACAATGAGCAGTTCTTC. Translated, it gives CASSFSIDSYNEQFF.

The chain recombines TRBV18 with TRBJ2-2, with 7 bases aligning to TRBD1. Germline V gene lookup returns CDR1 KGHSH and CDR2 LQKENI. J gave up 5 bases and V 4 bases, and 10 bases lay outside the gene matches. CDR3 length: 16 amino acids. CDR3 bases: TGTGCCAGCTCACAATGGGGGACAGTCGGGACCGGGGAGCTGTTTTTT. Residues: CASSQWGTVGTGELFF.

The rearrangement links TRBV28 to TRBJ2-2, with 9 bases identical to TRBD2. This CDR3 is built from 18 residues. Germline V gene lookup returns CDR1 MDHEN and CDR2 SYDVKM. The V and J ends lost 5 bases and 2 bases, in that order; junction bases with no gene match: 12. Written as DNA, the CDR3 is TGTGCCAGCAGTACCCAGCGGGGGGCCGACTCCAACACCGGGGAGCTGTTTTTT. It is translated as CASSTQRGADSNTGELFF.

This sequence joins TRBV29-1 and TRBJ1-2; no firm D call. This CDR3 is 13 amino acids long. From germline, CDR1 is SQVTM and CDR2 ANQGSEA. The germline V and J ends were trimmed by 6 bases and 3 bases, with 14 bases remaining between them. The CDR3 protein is CSVRLRGYYGYTF. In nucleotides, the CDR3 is TGCAGCGTCCGTCTGCGGGGATACTATGGCTACACCTTC.

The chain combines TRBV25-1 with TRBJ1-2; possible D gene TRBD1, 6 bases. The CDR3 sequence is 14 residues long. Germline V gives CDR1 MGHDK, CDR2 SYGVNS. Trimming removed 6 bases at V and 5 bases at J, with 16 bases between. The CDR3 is CASREQGGTYGYTF. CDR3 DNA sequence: TGTGCCAGCAGAGAACAGGGCGGAACTTATGGCTACACCTTC.

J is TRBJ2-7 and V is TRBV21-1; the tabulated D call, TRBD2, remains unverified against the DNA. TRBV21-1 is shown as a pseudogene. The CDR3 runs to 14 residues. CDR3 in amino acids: CASSPRRCGDEQYF. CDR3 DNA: TGTGCCAGCAGCCCCCGACGTTGCGGGGACGAGCAGTACTTC.

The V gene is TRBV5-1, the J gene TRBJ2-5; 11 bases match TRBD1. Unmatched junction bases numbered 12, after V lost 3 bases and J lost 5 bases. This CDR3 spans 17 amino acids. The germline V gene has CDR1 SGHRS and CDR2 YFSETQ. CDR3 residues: CASSSTQGQGAGETQYF. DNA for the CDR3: TGCGCCAGCAGCTCGACCCAAGGACAGGGGGCGGGGGAGACCCAGTACTTC.

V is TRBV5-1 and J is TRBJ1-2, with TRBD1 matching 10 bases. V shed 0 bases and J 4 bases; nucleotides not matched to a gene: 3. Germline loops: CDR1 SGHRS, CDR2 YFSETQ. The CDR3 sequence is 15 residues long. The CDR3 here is CASSLGTGGSYGYTF. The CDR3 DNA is TGCGCCAGCAGCTTGGGGACAGGGGGTAGCTATGGCTACACCTTC.

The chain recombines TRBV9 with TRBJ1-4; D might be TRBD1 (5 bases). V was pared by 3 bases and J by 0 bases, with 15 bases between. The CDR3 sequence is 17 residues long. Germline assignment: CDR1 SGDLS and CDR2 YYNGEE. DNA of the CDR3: TGTGCCAGCAGCGGAGGGGAGGCGGACCCAACTAATGAAAAACTGTTTTTT. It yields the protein CASSGGEADPTNEKLFF.

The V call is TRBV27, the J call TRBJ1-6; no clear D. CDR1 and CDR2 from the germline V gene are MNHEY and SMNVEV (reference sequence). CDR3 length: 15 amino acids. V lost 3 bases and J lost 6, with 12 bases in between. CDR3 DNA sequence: TGTGCCAGCAGTTTTGGACGGAGGAGTAATTCACCCCTCCACTTT. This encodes CASSFGRRSNSPLHF.

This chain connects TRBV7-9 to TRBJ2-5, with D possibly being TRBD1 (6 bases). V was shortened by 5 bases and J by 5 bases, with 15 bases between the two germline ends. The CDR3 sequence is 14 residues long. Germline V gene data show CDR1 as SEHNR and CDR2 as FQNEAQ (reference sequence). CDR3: CASSGGQKGETQYF. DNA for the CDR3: TGTGCCAGCAGCGGTGGACAGAAGGGGGAGACCCAGTACTTC. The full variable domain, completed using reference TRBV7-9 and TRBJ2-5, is DTGVSQNPRHKITKRGQNVTFRCDPISEHNRLYWYRQTLGQGPEFLTYFQNEAQLEKSRLLSDRFSAERPKGSFSTLEIQRTEQGDSAMYLCASSGGQKGETQYFGPGTRLLVL.

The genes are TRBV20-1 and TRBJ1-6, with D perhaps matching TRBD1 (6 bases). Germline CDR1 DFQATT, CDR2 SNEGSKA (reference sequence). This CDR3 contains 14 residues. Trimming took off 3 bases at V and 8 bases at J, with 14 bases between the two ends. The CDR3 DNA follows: TGCAGTGCTAGTCCAAACAGGGTAGATTCACCCCTCCACTTT. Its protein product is CSASPNRVDSPLHF.

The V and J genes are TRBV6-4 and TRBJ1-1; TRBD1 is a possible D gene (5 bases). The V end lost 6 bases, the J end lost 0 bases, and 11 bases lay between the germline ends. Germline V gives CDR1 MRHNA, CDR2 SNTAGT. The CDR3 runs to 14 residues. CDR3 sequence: CASRSTEMNTEAFF. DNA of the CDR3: TGTGCCAGCAGATCGACAGAGATGAACACTGAAGCTTTCTTT.

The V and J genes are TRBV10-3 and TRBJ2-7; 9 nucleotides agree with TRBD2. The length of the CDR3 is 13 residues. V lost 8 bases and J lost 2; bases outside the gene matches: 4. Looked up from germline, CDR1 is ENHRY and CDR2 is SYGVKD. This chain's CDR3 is CAIWASGAYEQYF. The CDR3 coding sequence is TGTGCCATCTGGGCTAGCGGGGCCTACGAGCAGTACTTC.

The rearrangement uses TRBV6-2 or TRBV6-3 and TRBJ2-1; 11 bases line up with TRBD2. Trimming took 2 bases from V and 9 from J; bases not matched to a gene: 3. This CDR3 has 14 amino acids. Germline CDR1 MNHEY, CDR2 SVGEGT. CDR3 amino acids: CASSYGLAGGEQFF. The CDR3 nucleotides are TGTGCCAGCAGTTACGGGCTAGCGGGAGGTGAGCAGTTCTTC.

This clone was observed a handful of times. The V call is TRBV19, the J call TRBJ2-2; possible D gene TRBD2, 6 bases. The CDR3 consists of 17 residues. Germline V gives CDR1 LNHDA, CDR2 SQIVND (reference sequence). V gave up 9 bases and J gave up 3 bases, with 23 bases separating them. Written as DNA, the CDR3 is TGTGCCAGCCGACCTCTCCGGGGGTCCATAGACACCGGGGAGCTGTTTTTT. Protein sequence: CASRPLRGSIDTGELFF. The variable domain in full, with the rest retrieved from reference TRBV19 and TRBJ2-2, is DGGITQSPKYLFRKEGQNVTLSCEQNLNHDAMYWYRQDPGQGLRLIYYSQIVNDFQKGDIAEGYSVSREKKESFPLTVTSAQKNPTAFYLCASRPLRGSIDTGELFFGEGSRLTVL.